A single sample gave rise to the 10 T cell receptor beta chains below, sequenced in a study of cytomegalovirus exposure and HLA in healthy donors. Primers for the PCR totalled 60 Vbeta and 13 Jbeta. TCRdb keeps only in-frame clones here, not all; method: immunoSEQ multiplex PCR. Found here are under 150,000 clones, about four fifths of them singletons; the top ten hold more than 4%. Sample: PBMCs. The receptors stem from a woman aged 40 to 50 in good health and CMV-seropositive.

The gene calls are TRBV7-2 and TRBJ1-2; D ambiguous. This CDR3 comprises 12 residues. Germline V gene sequence: CDR1 SGHTA, CDR2 FQGNSA. The ends were cut back, 1 base at V and 8 bases at J, with 8 bases in the middle. CDR3 coding DNA: TGTGCCAGCAGCTTAGATTACGGGGGCTACACCTTC. This translates into CASSLDYGGYTF.

The V and J genes are TRBV27 and TRBJ1-2, with D hard to call. With 0 bases removed from V and 2 bases from J, the gap between germline ends came to 7 bases. The germline V gene encodes CDR1 MNHEY and CDR2 SMNVEV (reference sequence). The CDR3 spans 14 residues. The CDR3 sequence is CASSLSWLNYGYTF. CDR3 sequence (DNA): TGTGCCAGCAGTTTATCGTGGCTGAACTATGGCTACACCTTC.

This sequence joins TRBV9 and TRBJ1-6, with a weak D call TRBD1 (6 bases). V lost 1 base and J lost 7, with 12 bases in between. The CDR3 has 15 residues. Per germline, CDR1 SGDLS and CDR2 YYNGEE. The CDR3 coding sequence is TGTGCCAGCAGCGTACTACAGGGCTCCAATTCACCCCTCCACTTT. Translated, it gives CASSVLQGSNSPLHF. The full variable domain, with the rest looked up from reference TRBV9 and TRBJ1-6, is DSGVTQTPKHLITATGQRVTLRCSPRSGDLSVYWYQQSLDQGLQFLIQYYNGEERAKGNILERFSAQQFPDLHSELNLSSLELGDSALYFCASSVLQGSNSPLHFGNGTRLTVT.

This sequence joins TRBV7-2 and TRBJ1-5; no firm D call. The V gene's germline CDR1 is SGHTA and CDR2 FQGNSA. Trimming took off 5 bases at V and 0 bases at J, with 11 bases between the two ends. The CDR3 is made up of 15 amino acids. CDR3 sequence: CASSPQSVSNQPQHF. The CDR3 nucleotides read TGTGCCAGCAGCCCGCAATCAGTTAGCAATCAGCCCCAGCATTTT. Full variable domain (outside the CDR3, taken from reference TRBV7-2 and TRBJ1-5): GAGVSQSPSNKVTEKGKDVELRCDPISGHTALYWYRQSLGQGLEFLIYFQGNSAPDKSGLPSDRFSAERTGGSVSTLTIQRTQQEDSAVYLCASSPQSVSNQPQHFGDGTRLSIL.

The chain uses TRBV5-1 and TRBJ2-2; the match to TRBD2 covers 7 bases. The CDR3 extends over 14 amino acids. The junction had 9 bases not matched to a gene; V was cut back by 6 bases and J by 7 bases. The germline gives CDR1 SGHRS, CDR2 YFSETQ. The CDR3 coding sequence is TGCGCCAGCACCCCGAGCGGGGATAGCGGGGAGCTGTTTTTT. The encoded protein is CASTPSGDSGELFF.

This chain links TRBV19 with TRBJ2-5; tentatively, D is TRBD1 (6 bases). The J call may be incorrect, as the DNA end agrees better with TRBJ2-7. The CDR3 length is 15 residues. Germline V gene data show CDR1 as LNHDA and CDR2 as SQIVND (reference sequence). CDR3 sequence reads: CASSFTPTQGLEQYF. The DNA for the CDR3 is TGTGCCAGTAGTTTCACCCCCACCCAGGGGCTCGAGCAGTACTTC.

This clone was counted a single time. The genes are TRBV11-3 and TRBJ1-2; weak D call: TRBD1 (6 bases). CDR3 length: 14 amino acids. The V gene's germline CDR1 is SGHNT and CDR2 YENEEA. V lost 8 bases to trimming and J lost 8 bases, with 21 bases between them. CDR3 protein: CASVPEQGRLGYTF. The CDR3 DNA is TGTGCCAGCGTCCCGGAACAGGGCCGTTTAGGCTACACCTTC.

The chain combines TRBV29-1 with TRBJ1-1; 8 nucleotides agree with TRBD1. CDR1 and CDR2 (germline): SQVTM, ANQGSEA. V lost 6 bases, J lost 4 bases, and 10 bases stayed unmatched. This CDR3 contains 14 residues. The CDR3 DNA follows: TGCAGCGTCTACGGACAGGGTGGATCCACTGAAGCTTTCTTT. It specifies CSVYGQGGSTEAFF.

The chain recombines TRBV7-2 with TRBJ2-7; 9 positions match TRBD2. The CDR3 covers 14 residues. After removal of 2 bases from V and 3 bases from J, the junction contained 2 bases not matched to a gene. CDR1 is SGHTA and CDR2 is FQGNSA in the germline V gene. CDR3 amino acids: CASSLRTSDYEQYF. DNA for the CDR3: TGTGCCAGCAGCTTACGGACTAGCGACTACGAGCAGTACTTC.

This clone was picked up one time. The chain carries TRBV27 and TRBJ2-4; 8 bases are a match to TRBD1. This CDR3 has 13 residues. Germline-derived CDR1 and CDR2 are MNHEY and SMNVEV (reference sequence). Germline trimming cut 9 bases from V and 6 bases from J; bases unmatched to any gene: 7. CDR3 sequence reads: CASTYGQGNIQYF. As DNA, the CDR3 is TGTGCCAGTACTTACGGACAGGGAAACATTCAGTACTTC.